These 4 T cell receptor beta chains were sequenced from one sample in a study of PD-L1 blockade in urothelial cancer. The table came from immunoSEQ multiplex PCR; TCRdb's copy has only in-frame clones and leaves some out. Counted here are about 56,000 clones, less than 90% occurring once; the ten biggest clones make up approximately 14%. Sample time point: pretreatment peripheral blood. Sequences were derived from PBMCs, sampled around atezolizumab (anti-PD-L1) treatment. These TCRs come from a man between 65 and 79 years old with urothelial cancer.

The chain recombines TRBV18 with TRBJ2-3; D is unresolved. V lost 3 bases to trimming and J lost 0 bases, with 4 bases between them. CDR1 is KGHSH, CDR2 LQKENI, per germline. The CDR3 runs to 13 residues. The CDR3 loop reads CASSPISTDTQYF. Written as DNA, the CDR3 is TGTGCCAGCTCACCCATTAGCACAGATACGCAGTATTTT. Looking up the rest from reference TRBV18 and TRBJ2-3 gives the full variable domain: NAGVMQNPRHLVRRRGQEARLRCSPMKGHSHVYWYRQLPEEGLKFMVYLQKENIIDESGMPKERFSAEFPKEGPSILRIQQVVRGDSAAYFCASSPISTDTQYFGPGTRLTVL.

This chain joins TRBV21-1 and TRBJ2-3; the table assigns TRBD2, which was not confirmed against the DNA. TRBV21-1 is designated a pseudogene. This CDR3 spans 18 amino acids. CDR3 region: CASRGTSGSHNPTDTQYF. The CDR3 bases are TGTGCCTCAAGGGGGACTAGCGGGAGCCATAATCCGACAGATACGCAGTATTTT.

The V and J genes are TRBV7-3 and TRBJ2-1, with D perhaps matching TRBD1 (6 bases). Trimming cost V 4 bases and J 15 bases, with 19 bases left between them. This CDR3 region has 13 residues. Germline loops: CDR1 SGHTA, CDR2 FQGTGA. The chain's CDR3 is CASSSGRDNPPFF. The CDR3 bases are TGTGCCAGCAGCTCCGGCCGGGACAACCCCCCGTTCTTC.

This clone appeared once. The rearrangement links TRBV6-1 to TRBJ2-5; D unresolved. The V gene's germline CDR1 is MNHNS and CDR2 SASEGT. Trimming left V 5 bases short and J 4 bases short, with 8 bases between. The CDR3 is 12 residues long. The CDR3 sequence is CASSPSRETQYF. In DNA form, the CDR3 reads TGTGCCAGCAGTCCCTCTAGAGAGACCCAGTACTTC.